This T cell receptor beta chain was obtained from a study of post-analysis software for immune sequencing data. Study-wide background: Secondary progressive, relapsing-remitting and progressive-relapsing multiple sclerosis were among the included disease courses.

Unique molecular identifiers featured in each of the TCR beta cDNA libraries. Once about 0.9 to 11 million T cells were used, roughly 0.5 million cDNA molecules resulted. TCRdb processed the PCR reads anew with MiXCR; each CDR3 protein has one entry. The top ten clones hold about 5.6% of a sample with roughly 540,000 distinct CDR3 sequences, 30% to 40% of them seen once. A note on this clonotype: Antigen: not known.

Notes on the study in general: Samples sharing a preparation batch grouped tightly together when assessed by F measure. In patients, TRBV5-6, TRBV5-1 and TRBV20-1 belonged to five TRBV segments found more frequently than in controls. Compared with controls, patients showed significantly lower normalized Chao1 diversity.

With 4 bases removed from V and 6 bases from J, the gap between germline ends came to 23 bases. Per germline, CDR1 SGHNT and CDR2 YYREEE (reference sequence). The CDR3 is made up of 17 amino acids. The gene calls are TRBV5-4 and TRBJ2-1, with D perhaps matching TRBD1 (6 bases). The sequenced sample consisted of blood. The receptor's source is a girl aged 2-17 years with multiple sclerosis. In DNA, the CDR3 is TGTGCCAGCAGCGGTACAGGGTTTCCCTTTAAAGGCAATGAGCAGTTCTTC. Translating gives CASSGTGFPFKGNEQFF.